The next 2 T cell receptor beta chains were all read from a single sample in a study of identical twins. Each CDR3 protein gets one entry after TCRdb re-called the 5' RACE reads with MiXCR. Among some 790,000 distinct CDR3 sequences, about 20% were seen once, and the ten largest hold about an eighth. The same data also contributed to another study, on T cells expressing NK-cell markers.

Sequencing was carried out using PBMCs. Receptor source: a young woman in good health.

This clonotype has more than one count but fewer than ten. V and J are TRBV5-8 and TRBJ2-1; 9 bases align to TRBD1. CDR1 and CDR2 (germline): SGHTS, YDEGEE. The CDR3 consists of 17 residues. The trim removed 4 bases at V and 5 bases at J, leaving 13 bases unmatched. The CDR3 region is CASSSLPGQGWNNEQFF. DNA for the CDR3: TGTGCCAGCAGCAGCCTACCGGGACAGGGATGGAACAATGAGCAGTTCTTC.

This chain links TRBV6-2 or TRBV6-3 with TRBJ2-7; the match to TRBD2 covers 10 bases. The V gene's germline CDR1 is MNHEY and CDR2 SVGEGT. The CDR3 runs 16 residues. V lost 4 bases and J lost 0; bases outside the gene matches: 6. The CDR3 sequence is CASSFSWTSGSYEQYF. The DNA of the CDR3 is TGTGCCAGCAGTTTCTCTTGGACTAGCGGCTCCTACGAGCAGTACTTC.